Following are 19 T cell receptor beta chains from one sample sequenced in a study of blood T cells in healthy people across ages. Sample-barcoded 5' priming and a J-beta primer mix drove a second PCR of roughly 6 to 12 cycles. TCRdb re-called the 5' RACE reads with MiXCR, one entry per CDR3 protein. The sample carries 1.5 million or so distinct CDR3 sequences, 42% recorded once. Sequenced: blood. The receptors originated from a woman under 30 in good health.

This chain links TRBV5-1 with TRBJ2-7, with 10 positions matching TRBD2. Germline V gene lookup returns CDR1 SGHRS and CDR2 YFSETQ. The V gene end was trimmed by 0 bases and the J gene end by 3 bases; junction bases not matched to a gene: 9. The CDR3 has 17 residues. CDR3 DNA sequence: TGCGCCAGCAGCTTGGGGTGGACTAGCGGCTGGGACTACGAGCAGTACTTC. It yields the protein CASSLGWTSGWDYEQYF.

This clonotype has a handful of counts. The CDR3 sequence: CASSKPEGYGYTF. CDR3 bases: TGTGCCAGCAGTAAGCCCGAGGGGTATGGCTACACCTTC. This rearrangement joins TRBV6-6 to TRBJ1-2; TRBD1 might be the D (5 bases). Trimming removed 5 bases from V and 5 bases from J, with 12 bases in between. This CDR3 has 13 amino acids. Per the germline V gene, CDR1 is MNHNY and CDR2 is SVGAGI (reference sequence).

The rearrangement joins TRBV9 to TRBJ2-5; a weak D match, TRBD1 (6 bases). The J call may be faulty, since TRBJ2-7 better matches the DNA end. Germline assignment: CDR1 SGDLS and CDR2 YYNGEE. The CDR3 covers 16 residues. This chain's CDR3 is CARGKSQQGPPYEQYF. In nucleotides, the CDR3 is TGTGCCAGGGGGAAAAGCCAACAGGGCCCACCCTACGAGCAGTACTTC.

The chain couples TRBV5-1 to TRBJ2-1, with 14 nucleotides matching TRBD2. V shed 4 bases, J shed 7 bases, and the junction held 13 bases outside the gene matches. The CDR3 is 18 amino acids. Germline assignment: CDR1 SGHRS and CDR2 YFSETQ. This chain's CDR3 is CASSPGTSGGSTRNEQFF. The DNA for the CDR3 is TGCGCCAGCAGCCCTGGGACTAGCGGGGGCTCAACCCGGAATGAGCAGTTCTTC.

As DNA, the CDR3 is TGTGCCAGCAGTTTAGGCTCGGCCCCCACCGGAGGTACGCAGTATTTT. Translating gives CASSLGSAPTGGTQYF. V gene TRBV27 combines with J gene TRBJ2-3; TRBD2 might be the D (5 bases). Trimming stripped 2 bases from V and 8 bases from J, with 20 bases between. Germline loops: CDR1 MNHEY, CDR2 SMNVEV (reference sequence). CDR3 length: 16 residues.

This clonotype appeared a few times. This CDR3 is CASSDGGSATNEKLFF. CDR3 DNA sequence: TGTGCCAGCAGTGATGGGGGGTCTGCAACTAATGAAAAACTGTTTTTT. The chain joins TRBV6-1 to TRBJ1-4, with D tentatively TRBD1 (5 bases). Trimming stripped 3 bases from V and 0 bases from J, with 11 bases between. The CDR3 has 16 residues. Germline V gene data show CDR1 as MNHNS and CDR2 as SASEGT.

This clonotype was seen at least ten times. The chain couples TRBV28 to TRBJ2-7; no reliable D call. Trimming removed 3 bases at V and 5 bases at J, with 5 bases between. Germline values: CDR1 MDHEN, CDR2 SYDVKM. The CDR3 covers 11 residues. The CDR3 loop is CASSFLHEQYF. DNA of the CDR3: TGTGCCAGCAGTTTTCTCCACGAGCAGTACTTC.

This clonotype has only a few counts. V is TRBV29-1 and J is TRBJ2-1, with D unresolved. CDR1 and CDR2 (germline): SQVTM, ANQGSEA. The CDR3 totals 13 residues. V was shortened by 7 bases and J by 3 bases, with 13 bases between the two germline ends. CDR3 nucleotides: TGCAGCGCCCCCCGTTCCGTCTACAATGAGCAGTTCTTC. Protein: CSAPRSVYNEQFF.

The CDR3 sequence: CASSRLEGLMNTEAFF. The DNA of the CDR3 is TGTGCCAGCAGCCGTTTGGAGGGACTCATGAACACTGAAGCTTTCTTT. The rearrangement joins TRBV7-8 to TRBJ1-1, with a weak D call TRBD1 (5 bases). This CDR3 contains 16 residues. With 5 bases removed from V and 0 bases from J, the gap between germline ends came to 16 bases. Per germline, CDR1 SGHVS and CDR2 FQNEAQ.

Comments on this clonotype: It may be a read error: a sequence one base away is much more abundant. This rearrangement joins TRBV12-3 or TRBV12-4 to TRBJ1-4; 8 nucleotides match TRBD1. The V gene end was trimmed by 11 bases and the J gene end by 5 bases; junction bases not matched to a gene: 10. The CDR3 loop spans 14 amino acids. The CDR3 protein is CAGTLTGVNEKLFF. CDR3 nucleotides: TGTGCCGGCACCTTGACAGGGGTGAATGAAAAACTGTTTTTT.

V usage is TRBV20-1 and J usage is TRBJ2-7; TRBD2 might be the D (7 bases). The CDR3 runs 16 residues. Germline lookup yields CDR1 DFQATT and CDR2 SNEGSKA (reference sequence). V lost 0 bases and J lost 1, with 16 bases in between. The CDR3 nucleotides read TGCAGTGCTAGAGATGTGGGGGGGCCGGATTCCTACGAGCAGTACTTC. As protein: CSARDVGGPDSYEQYF.

This clonotype was recorded a few times. The CDR3 loop is CATSDQWTDANTGELFF. The CDR3 DNA follows: TGTGCCACCAGTGACCAGTGGACGGACGCGAACACCGGGGAGCTGTTTTTT. The chain couples TRBV24-1 to TRBJ2-2; D gene uncertain. Trimming took 4 bases from V and 0 from J, leaving 14 bases between them. The germline CDR1 and CDR2 sequences are KGHDR and SFDVKD. The CDR3 contains 17 residues.

This clonotype appeared a few times. The chain couples TRBV5-1 to TRBJ1-1, with D possibly matching TRBD1 (6 bases). The germline V and J ends were trimmed by 4 bases and 5 bases, with 18 bases remaining between them. CDR1 and CDR2 (germline): SGHRS, YFSETQ. The CDR3 extends over 15 amino acids. Here the CDR3 reads CASSGYRVEGTEAFF. The CDR3 DNA reads TGCGCCAGCAGCGGTTACAGGGTAGAAGGGACTGAAGCTTTCTTT.

The genes are TRBV4-2 and TRBJ2-3, with a weak D call TRBD1 (6 bases). With 6 bases removed from V and 0 bases from J, the gap between germline ends came to 13 bases. Germline V gene lookup returns CDR1 LGHNA and CDR2 YNFKEQ. This CDR3 has 15 amino acids. The CDR3 here is CASSPLGQSTDTQYF. The CDR3 DNA reads TGTGCCAGCAGTCCCTTGGGACAAAGCACAGATACGCAGTATTTT.

The sample holds one count of this clonotype. The chain carries TRBV3-1 and TRBJ2-1, with no clear D. This CDR3 comprises 19 residues. The V end was cut by 0 bases, the J end by 3 bases, with 21 bases between. The germline V gene encodes CDR1 LGHDT and CDR2 YNNKEL (reference sequence). CDR3 sequence (DNA): TGTGCCAGCAGCCAAGAAAATTTGGGCCTAGGACCCTACTACAATGAGCAGTTCTTC. It codes for CASSQENLGLGPYYNEQFF.

This clonotype was found many times. CDR3 nucleotides: TGTGCCAGCAGCTTATACCCGGCAGGGGGTACAGATACGCAGTATTTT. It yields the protein CASSLYPAGGTDTQYF. The rearrangement uses TRBV7-2 and TRBJ2-3; 7 bases line up with TRBD1. The trim removed 2 bases at V and 3 bases at J, leaving 8 bases unmatched. CDR3 size: 16 residues. Looked up from germline, CDR1 is SGHTA and CDR2 is FQGNSA.

With regard to this clonotype: A read error may be the cause here, since a much bigger clone is one base away. This chain uses TRBV20-1 with TRBJ2-7; D is unresolved. The V gene lost 6 bases and the J gene lost 1 base, with 10 bases spanning the gap. Per the germline V gene, CDR1 is DFQATT and CDR2 is SNEGSKA (reference sequence). CDR3 size: 12 residues. In DNA form, the CDR3 reads TGCAGTGCAAAGCCACCTTCCTACGAGCAGTACTTC. Its translation is CSAKPPSYEQYF.

The chain combines TRBV9 with TRBJ2-1; D gene unclear. The germline V gene encodes CDR1 SGDLS and CDR2 YYNGEE. Trimming left V 0 bases short and J 6 bases short, with 16 bases between. The CDR3 has 16 amino acids. The CDR3 region is CASSVVGGVSANEQFF. CDR3 coding DNA: TGTGCCAGCAGCGTAGTGGGCGGAGTATCGGCCAATGAGCAGTTCTTC. The whole variable domain, remainder taken from reference TRBV9 and TRBJ2-1, is DSGVTQTPKHLITATGQRVTLRCSPRSGDLSVYWYQQSLDQGLQFLIQYYNGEERAKGNILERFSAQQFPDLHSELNLSSLELGDSALYFCASSVVGGVSANEQFFGPGTRLTVL.

This clonotype has more than one count but fewer than ten. The J gene is TRBJ2-1, the V gene TRBV12-3 or TRBV12-4; TRBD2 might be the D (5 bases). Trimming cost V 4 bases and J 0 bases, with 13 bases left between them. The CDR3 is 16 residues long. CDR3 sequence (DNA): TGTGCCAGCAGTTCCGGACTTAAAAGCTCCTACAATGAGCAGTTCTTC. Translation: CASSSGLKSSYNEQFF.